The rows below give T cell receptor beta chains drawn from one sample of a study of CD8 T cells in Susac syndrome. TCRdb itself ran the immunoSEQ multiplex PCR reads through MiXCR, one entry per CDR3 protein. The sample shows about 180,000 distinct CDR3 sequences, over 85% of them seen only once. Sequencing was performed on CD4+ T cells from PBMCs. These receptors came from a human donor with multiple sclerosis. Both conserved end residues are part of each CDR3. Each record gives: V gene, clone size, D gene, J gene, CDR3 DNA, CDR3 protein. A D gene is named only where the DNA matches it firmly. Not every row has a clone size; where given, it reads once, few, many or a size class.

v_call: TRBV27
clone_size: .
d_call: TRBD2
j_call: TRBJ2-3
cdr3_nt: TGTGCCAGCAGACGGAGAGGGACTAGCCTTAGCACAGATACGCAGTATTTT
cdr3_aa: CASRRRGTSLSTDTQYF

v_call: TRBV30
clone_size: .
d_call: .
j_call: TRBJ2-1
cdr3_nt: TGTGCCTGGGCCTCCTACAATGAGCAGTTCTTC
cdr3_aa: CAWASYNEQFF

v_call: TRBV6-5
clone_size: once
d_call: .
j_call: TRBJ1-5
cdr3_nt: TGTGCCAGCAGTTTGTCCAGTCCGAGGTGGGGAAATCAGCCCCAGCATTTT
cdr3_aa: CASSLSSPRWGNQPQHF

v_call: TRBV7-3
clone_size: .
d_call: .
j_call: TRBJ2-6
cdr3_nt: TGTGCCAGCAGCCCTAACGGAGGGGGGGCTGGGGCCAACGTCCTGACTTTC
cdr3_aa: CASSPNGGGAGANVLTF

v_call: TRBV20-1
clone_size: once
d_call: TRBD2
j_call: TRBJ2-1
cdr3_nt: TGCAGTGCCCCCCGGCGGGACTACGACAATGAGCAGTTCTTC
cdr3_aa: CSAPRRDYDNEQFF

v_call: TRBV2
clone_size: .
d_call: .
j_call: TRBJ2-6
cdr3_nt: TGTGCCAGCAAGGGGAGCTCTGGGGCCAACGTCCTGACTTTC
cdr3_aa: CASKGSSGANVLTF

v_call: TRBV4-3
clone_size: .
d_call: .
j_call: TRBJ2-1
cdr3_nt: TGCGCCAGCAGCCAATCGGCGGGATCCCCTAACGGGCAGTTCTTC
cdr3_aa: CASSQSAGSPNGQFF

v_call: TRBV6-5
clone_size: once
d_call: .
j_call: TRBJ2-2
cdr3_nt: TGTGCCAGCAGTTACGTGGAGGCCGGGGAGCTGTTTTTT
cdr3_aa: CASSYVEAGELFF

v_call: TRBV9
clone_size: .
d_call: .
j_call: TRBJ2-1
cdr3_nt: TGTGCCAGCAGCGTAGCCTTCCTGGGGAGTGAGCAGTTCTTC
cdr3_aa: CASSVAFLGSEQFF

v_call: TRBV6-1
clone_size: .
d_call: .
j_call: TRBJ2-3
cdr3_nt: TGTGCCAGCAGTGAAGTAGGAGATACGCAGTATTTT
cdr3_aa: CASSEVGDTQYF

v_call: TRBV29-1
clone_size: .
d_call: .
j_call: TRBJ1-1
cdr3_nt: TGCAGCGGGAACAGGGTTGGCACTGAAGCTTTCTTT
cdr3_aa: CSGNRVGTEAFF

v_call: TRBV30
clone_size: few
d_call: TRBD2
j_call: TRBJ2-7
cdr3_nt: TGTGCCTCAGAACCGGGACTAGGCCTCGAGCAGTACTTC
cdr3_aa: CASEPGLGLEQYF

v_call: TRBV29-1
clone_size: .
d_call: .
j_call: TRBJ1-1
cdr3_nt: TGCAGCGTTGCCCGGGACGGGAACACTGAAGCTTTCTTT
cdr3_aa: CSVARDGNTEAFF

v_call: TRBV6-5
clone_size: .
d_call: .
j_call: TRBJ1-2
cdr3_nt: TGTGCCAGCGGACAAGATGGCTACACCTTC
cdr3_aa: CASGQDGYTF

v_call: TRBV28
clone_size: .
d_call: .
j_call: TRBJ2-1
cdr3_nt: TGTGCCAGCAGCCGCACGACAGTATCCTACAATGAGCAGTTCTTC
cdr3_aa: CASSRTTVSYNEQFF

v_call: TRBV28
clone_size: .
d_call: TRBD1
j_call: TRBJ2-2
cdr3_nt: TGTGCCAGCAGTTCCGGACAGGGCGACACCGGGGAGCTGTTTTTT
cdr3_aa: CASSSGQGDTGELFF

v_call: TRBV5-1
clone_size: .
d_call: TRBD2
j_call: TRBJ2-7
cdr3_nt: TGCGCCAGCAGCTCCTGGACTAGCGGGGCGTACGAGCAGTACTTC
cdr3_aa: CASSSWTSGAYEQYF

v_call: TRBV6-2/TRBV6-3
clone_size: .
d_call: .
j_call: TRBJ1-1
cdr3_nt: TGTGCCAGCAGTTACGAGCTCATGAACACTGAAGCTTTCTTT
cdr3_aa: CASSYELMNTEAFF

v_call: TRBV3-1
clone_size: .
d_call: .
j_call: TRBJ2-7
cdr3_nt: TGTGCCAGCAGCCAAGATGAGCAGAGGACGTACGAGCAGTACTTC
cdr3_aa: CASSQDEQRTYEQYF

v_call: TRBV6-2/TRBV6-3
clone_size: .
d_call: TRBD1
j_call: TRBJ1-5
cdr3_nt: TGTGCCAGCCCGGGACAGGGAAAGCATCAGCCCCAGCATTTT
cdr3_aa: CASPGQGKHQPQHF

v_call: TRBV12-3/TRBV12-4
clone_size: .
d_call: .
j_call: TRBJ2-6
cdr3_nt: TGTGCCAGCAGTTCCTCAAGTTGGGCCAACGTCCTGACTTTC
cdr3_aa: CASSSSSWANVLTF

v_call: TRBV2
clone_size: once
d_call: .
j_call: TRBJ1-5
cdr3_nt: TGTGCCAGCAGTGTTATGAGGGCCTGGCAGCCCCAGCATTTT
cdr3_aa: CASSVMRAWQPQHF

v_call: TRBV20-1
clone_size: .
d_call: .
j_call: TRBJ1-3
cdr3_nt: TGCAGTGCTAGCAGAACTATCGGAAACACCATATATTTT
cdr3_aa: CSASRTIGNTIYF

v_call: TRBV19
clone_size: .
d_call: TRBD2
j_call: TRBJ2-1
cdr3_nt: TGTGCCAGTAGTCCCTCTAGCGGGGGATACAATGAGCAGTTCTTC
cdr3_aa: CASSPSSGGYNEQFF

v_call: TRBV20-1
clone_size: .
d_call: TRBD2
j_call: TRBJ2-5
cdr3_nt: TGCAGTGCTACCCCCGGGACTAGCGTCTCGGAGACCCAGTACTTC
cdr3_aa: CSATPGTSVSETQYF

v_call: TRBV2
clone_size: .
d_call: .
j_call: TRBJ2-3
cdr3_nt: TGTGCCAGCAGTGGGTTCACAGATACGCAGTATTTT
cdr3_aa: CASSGFTDTQYF

v_call: TRBV20-1
clone_size: .
d_call: TRBD2
j_call: TRBJ2-1
cdr3_nt: TGCAGTGCTAGAACAGGCGGGAGCTACAATGAGCAGTTCTTC
cdr3_aa: CSARTGGSYNEQFF

v_call: TRBV15
clone_size: once
d_call: .
j_call: TRBJ1-5
cdr3_nt: TGTGCCACCAGCGCCCGTAGTGAGAATCAGCCCCAGCATTTT
cdr3_aa: CATSARSENQPQHF

v_call: TRBV20-1
clone_size: .
d_call: TRBD2
j_call: TRBJ2-3
cdr3_nt: TGCAGTGCAACTAGCGGGGCACTACAAGATACGCAGTATTTT
cdr3_aa: CSATSGALQDTQYF

v_call: TRBV19
clone_size: .
d_call: .
j_call: TRBJ2-5
cdr3_nt: TGTGCCAGTAGTATAGGGCCGAGGGGGGGCGCAGAGACCCAGTACTTC
cdr3_aa: CASSIGPRGGAETQYF

v_call: TRBV29-1
clone_size: .
d_call: .
j_call: TRBJ2-2
cdr3_nt: TGCAGCGTTGTTCTCCCATCAAACACCGGGGAGCTGTTTTTT
cdr3_aa: CSVVLPSNTGELFF

v_call: TRBV28
clone_size: .
d_call: .
j_call: TRBJ2-5
cdr3_nt: TGTGCCAGCAGTTTTCGGGAGTACCAAGAGACCCAGTACTTC
cdr3_aa: CASSFREYQETQYF

v_call: TRBV10-3
clone_size: .
d_call: TRBD2
j_call: TRBJ2-7
cdr3_nt: TGTGCCATCAGTCCTAGGGAGCTAGCGGGCTACGAGCAGTACTTC
cdr3_aa: CAISPRELAGYEQYF

v_call: TRBV10-3
clone_size: .
d_call: .
j_call: TRBJ2-4
cdr3_nt: TGTGCCATCAGTGAGTCGGGCCAAAACATTCAGTACTTC
cdr3_aa: CAISESGQNIQYF

v_call: TRBV27
clone_size: .
d_call: .
j_call: TRBJ2-3
cdr3_nt: TGTGCCAGCAGTTCGGGACTCACCACAGATACGCAGTATTTT
cdr3_aa: CASSSGLTTDTQYF

v_call: TRBV12-3/TRBV12-4
clone_size: .
d_call: .
j_call: TRBJ1-5
cdr3_nt: TGTGCCAGCAGTTCACAGCTGAATCAGCCCCAGCATTTT
cdr3_aa: CASSSQLNQPQHF

v_call: TRBV6-2/TRBV6-3
clone_size: .
d_call: .
j_call: TRBJ1-2
cdr3_nt: TGTGCCAGCAGTTACCTGGGGAAAAACTATGGCTACACCTTC
cdr3_aa: CASSYLGKNYGYTF

v_call: TRBV5-4
clone_size: once
d_call: TRBD1
j_call: TRBJ1-1
cdr3_nt: TGTGCCAGCAGCCCCGGACAGGGCCCTCAACAGGGTGAAGCTTTCTTT
cdr3_aa: CASSPGQGPQQGEAFF

v_call: TRBV6-6
clone_size: .
d_call: .
j_call: TRBJ1-3
cdr3_nt: TGTGCCAGCAGTTACCTTACTGGAAACACCATATATTTT
cdr3_aa: CASSYLTGNTIYF

v_call: TRBV25-1
clone_size: .
d_call: TRBD1
j_call: TRBJ2-1
cdr3_nt: TGTGCCAACAGGGGACAGGGGGACTACAATGAGCAGTTCTTC
cdr3_aa: CANRGQGDYNEQFF

v_call: TRBV28
clone_size: .
d_call: .
j_call: TRBJ1-5
cdr3_nt: TGTGCCAGCACCTCCTCCACAGGAACCGATGGTTGGCCCCAGCATTTT
cdr3_aa: CASTSSTGTDGWPQHF

v_call: TRBV6-2/TRBV6-3
clone_size: .
d_call: .
j_call: TRBJ2-7
cdr3_nt: TGTGCCAGCAGTTCTCTAGCGAAAGGAGGCTACGAGCAGTACTTC
cdr3_aa: CASSSLAKGGYEQYF

v_call: TRBV28
clone_size: .
d_call: .
j_call: TRBJ2-3
cdr3_nt: TGTGCCAGCAGTTTATTAGTAGGCTCGGAAGCGCAGTATTTT
cdr3_aa: CASSLLVGSEAQYF

v_call: TRBV5-1
clone_size: .
d_call: TRBD1
j_call: TRBJ1-1
cdr3_nt: TGCGCCAGCAGGGTACAGGGGCCATACACTGAAGCTTTCTTT
cdr3_aa: CASRVQGPYTEAFF

v_call: TRBV14
clone_size: .
d_call: .
j_call: TRBJ2-5
cdr3_nt: TGTGCCAGCAGCCGACTGCCTACAGAGACCCAGTACTTC
cdr3_aa: CASSRLPTETQYF

v_call: TRBV20-1
clone_size: .
d_call: TRBD1
j_call: TRBJ1-5
cdr3_nt: TGCAGTGCCACAGGGGCCGGGAATCAGCCCCAGCATTTT
cdr3_aa: CSATGAGNQPQHF

v_call: TRBV18
clone_size: .
d_call: .
j_call: TRBJ2-3
cdr3_nt: TGTGCCAGCCAATCCCGGGACTCGACGGGAAATACGCAGTATTTT
cdr3_aa: CASQSRDSTGNTQYF

v_call: TRBV6-2/TRBV6-3
clone_size: .
d_call: .
j_call: TRBJ2-7
cdr3_nt: TGTGCCAGCAGTTTGATGGACAGCTCCTACGAGCAGTACTTC
cdr3_aa: CASSLMDSSYEQYF

v_call: TRBV5-1
clone_size: .
d_call: .
j_call: TRBJ1-1
cdr3_nt: TGCGCCAGCAGCCAAACCTTAGGGAACACTGAAGCTTTCTTT
cdr3_aa: CASSQTLGNTEAFF

v_call: TRBV14
clone_size: .
d_call: .
j_call: TRBJ2-5
cdr3_nt: TGTGCCAGCAGCCAAGAAAATGCGGAAGAGACCCAGTACTTC
cdr3_aa: CASSQENAEETQYF

v_call: TRBV4-3
clone_size: .
d_call: .
j_call: TRBJ1-1
cdr3_nt: TGCGCCAGCAGCCAAGACCCCGACAGACCGAACACTGAAGCTTTCTTT
cdr3_aa: CASSQDPDRPNTEAFF

v_call: TRBV5-1
clone_size: few
d_call: TRBD1
j_call: TRBJ2-7
cdr3_nt: TGCGCCAGCAGCTTGATGGGGACAGGCCCGAGCTCCTACGAGCAGTACTTC
cdr3_aa: CASSLMGTGPSSYEQYF

v_call: TRBV15
clone_size: .
d_call: .
j_call: TRBJ2-1
cdr3_nt: TGTGCCACCAGCAGAGATCGTCCGGACTATGAGCAGTTCTTC
cdr3_aa: CATSRDRPDYEQFF

v_call: TRBV18
clone_size: .
d_call: TRBD1
j_call: TRBJ2-7
cdr3_nt: TGTGCCAGCTCACCACCGGCCACAGGGGGTGGCGAGCAGTACTTC
cdr3_aa: CASSPPATGGGEQYF